The 20 T cell receptor beta chains below come from one sample, sequenced in a study of OX40 agonist ivuxolimab in advanced cancers. The method was immunoSEQ multiplex PCR; TCRdb's version includes in-frame clones alone and lacks a portion of them. The table lists tens of thousands of clones, roughly nine tenths of them singletons. This sample comprised CD4+ or CD8+ T cells sorted from blood, obtained in a trial of the OX40 agonist ivuxolimab. All receptors derive from an adult with an advanced solid tumor such as melanoma, head and neck, liver or kidney cancer.

On this clone: A junction boundary mismatches the germline segment, possibly from a read error. This rearrangement joins TRBV10-3 to TRBJ1-2; D gene uncertain. The CDR3 totals 13 residues. CDR1 is ENHRY and CDR2 is SYGVKD in the germline V gene. The DNA for the CDR3 is TGTGCCCTCAGTCCAGCGCCTAACTATGGCTACACCTTC. Its translation: CALSPAPNYGYTF.

The chain has TRBV6-5 and TRBJ2-7; 11 nucleotides agree with TRBD2. The V gene end was trimmed by 8 bases and the J gene end by 0 bases; junction bases not matched to a gene: 3. Per the germline V gene, CDR1 is MNHEY and CDR2 is SVGAGI. The CDR3 loop spans 14 amino acids. CDR3 residues: CASRGLADSYEQYF. The DNA of the CDR3 is TGTGCCAGCCGGGGACTAGCGGACTCCTACGAGCAGTACTTC.

This chain uses TRBV29-1 with TRBJ1-2; the D is unclear. Germline V CDR1 and CDR2: SQVTM, ANQGSEA. There are 10 residues in the CDR3. The V gene lost 6 bases and the J gene lost 6 bases, with 8 bases spanning the gap. The CDR3 DNA sequence: TGCAGCGTACCGTCGAATGGCTACACCTTC. It encodes CSVPSNGYTF.

This clone was seen a few times. The gene calls are TRBV5-1 and TRBJ1-4; 9 positions match TRBD1. CDR3 length: 14 amino acids. V lost 5 bases, J lost 8 bases, and 7 bases stayed unmatched. The germline gives CDR1 SGHRS, CDR2 YFSETQ. This CDR3 reads CASRLQGASEKLFF. The DNA for the CDR3 is TGCGCCAGCAGGTTACAGGGGGCTAGCGAAAAACTGTTTTTT.

This chain joins TRBV6-5 and TRBJ2-7; D not resolved. The length of the CDR3 is 12 residues. The V end was cut by 4 bases, the J end by 0 bases, with 4 bases between. Per germline, CDR1 MNHEY and CDR2 SVGAGI. As DNA, the CDR3 is TGTGCCAGCAGTTCACCCTCCTACGAGCAGTACTTC. Its protein product is CASSSPSYEQYF.

This chain joins TRBV30 and TRBJ2-3; 10 nucleotides align to TRBD2. V lost 8 bases, J lost 1 base, and 12 bases stayed unmatched. This CDR3 comprises 16 residues. The germline V gene encodes CDR1 GTSNPN and CDR2 SVGIG (reference sequence). The CDR3 coding sequence is TGTGCCGCCCAGCGGGAGGGCCTTAGGGGCACAGATACGCAGTATTTT. It yields the protein CAAQREGLRGTDTQYF.

The chain is built from TRBV19 and TRBJ2-4; D is unresolved. Germline CDR1 LNHDA, CDR2 SQIVND (reference sequence). The CDR3 has 14 residues. V gave up 2 bases and J gave up 0 bases, with 5 bases separating them. CDR3 region: CASSIYTAKNIQYF. Here the CDR3 DNA reads TGTGCCAGTAGTATATACACAGCCAAAAACATTCAGTACTTC.

This sequence joins TRBV7-3 and TRBJ2-2; a weak D match, TRBD2 (5 bases). The CDR3 runs 17 residues. V lost 1 base to trimming and J lost 1 base, with 13 bases between them. Per germline, CDR1 SGHTA and CDR2 FQGTGA. The DNA for the CDR3 is TGTGCCAGCAGCTTAAACCCGCAAGCGGTGAACACCGGGGAGCTGTTTTTT. Its protein is CASSLNPQAVNTGELFF.

This chain connects TRBV4-2 to TRBJ2-6; the D gene is possibly TRBD1 (5 bases). Germline CDR1 and CDR2: LGHNA and YNFKEQ. The CDR3 has 22 amino acids. V was trimmed by 0 bases and J by 0 bases, leaving 24 bases between them. The CDR3 spells CASSQDYRKEGQSYSGANVLTF. DNA of the CDR3: TGTGCCAGCAGCCAAGATTATAGGAAGGAAGGACAATCCTACTCTGGGGCCAACGTCCTGACTTTC.

This chain connects TRBV19 to TRBJ1-5, with 9 bases fitting TRBD1. There are 16 residues in the CDR3. CDR1 LNHDA and CDR2 SQIVND come from the germline V gene (reference sequence). V trimming: 0 bases; J trimming: 7 bases; junction bases outside the gene matches: 7. CDR3 protein: CASSIDGTGRGQPQHF. CDR3 in DNA: TGTGCCAGTAGTATAGATGGGACAGGGAGGGGACAGCCCCAGCATTTT.

The sample holds one count of this clone. The chain uses TRBV5-6 and TRBJ2-2, with 8 nucleotides matching TRBD1. The CDR3 is 15 amino acids. Germline CDR1 is SGHDT and CDR2 is YYEEEE. Trimming removed 4 bases from V and 5 bases from J; junction bases left unmatched: 7. CDR3 protein: CASSPRGRWTGELFF. The CDR3 DNA is TGTGCCAGCAGCCCCAGGGGGCGTTGGACCGGGGAGCTGTTTTTT. The complete variable domain, with remaining parts taken from reference TRBV5-6 and TRBJ2-2, reads DAGVTQSPTHLIKTRGQQVTLRCSPKSGHDTVSWYQQALGQGPQFIFQYYEEEERQRGNFPDRFSGHQFPNYSSELNVNALLLGDSALYLCASSPRGRWTGELFFGEGSRLTVL.

The genes are TRBV19 and TRBJ2-1, with TRBD1 matching 7 bases. V lost 5 bases and J lost 7; bases outside the gene matches: 8. CDR3 size: 14 residues. Germline loops: CDR1 LNHDA, CDR2 SQIVND (reference sequence). CDR3 protein: CASSSTGIRNEQFF. In DNA, the CDR3 is TGTGCCAGTAGTTCGACAGGGATTCGGAATGAGCAGTTCTTC.

J is TRBJ2-2 and V is TRBV11-3; D might be TRBD2 (6 bases). The CDR3 is made up of 15 amino acids. The germline V gene has CDR1 SGHNT and CDR2 YENEEA. The ends were cut back, 7 bases at V and 4 bases at J, with 16 bases in the middle. The CDR3 DNA reads as TGTGCCAGCAAACGCGGCGGGACGGGCACCGGGGAGCTGTTTTTT. Translated: CASKRGGTGTGELFF.

V and J are TRBV6-4 and TRBJ2-3; 9 positions match TRBD1. Germline CDR1 reads MRHNA; CDR2 reads SNTAGT. This CDR3 is built from 18 residues. With 5 bases clipped from V and 5 bases from J, the junction kept 17 bases outside the gene matches. In DNA, the CDR3 is TGTGCCAGCAGTTTAACCCACCCCCCGGGACAGGGTGGAGATACGCAGTATTTT. Protein product: CASSLTHPPGQGGDTQYF.

This clone occurred a few times. The V and J genes are TRBV18 and TRBJ2-7; no firm D call. Trimming pared 2 bases from V and 2 bases from J, leaving 7 bases between. The length of the CDR3 is 13 residues. Germline V CDR1 and CDR2: KGHSH, LQKENI. The CDR3 region is CASSPMATYEQYF. CDR3 nucleotides: TGTGCCAGCTCACCAATGGCTACCTACGAGCAGTACTTC.

This chain uses TRBV5-1 with TRBJ1-4; TRBD1 matches 12 bases. The CDR3 consists of 17 residues. Germline values: CDR1 SGHRS, CDR2 YFSETQ. V shed 4 bases, J shed 3 bases, and the junction held 7 bases outside the gene matches. The CDR3 sequence: CASSHRDRGRPNEKLFF. The CDR3 DNA reads as TGCGCCAGCAGCCATAGGGACAGGGGGCGTCCTAATGAAAAACTGTTTTTT.

This chain links TRBV5-1 with TRBJ1-5; D unresolved. Germline CDR1 reads SGHRS; CDR2 reads YFSETQ. The CDR3 contains 14 residues. The V end was cut by 3 bases, the J end by 6 bases, with 13 bases between. Here the CDR3 reads CASSSVGEGQPQHF. CDR3 DNA sequence: TGCGCCAGCAGCTCGGTAGGCGAGGGTCAGCCCCAGCATTTT.

This clone appeared once. The chain combines TRBV19 with TRBJ1-6; D is ambiguous. V lost 8 bases and J lost 8, with 7 bases in between. Germline values: CDR1 LNHDA, CDR2 SQIVND (reference sequence). There are 11 residues in the CDR3. This CDR3 reads CASGLHSPLHF. The CDR3 DNA is TGTGCCAGTGGTCTACATTCACCCCTCCACTTT.

This chain uses TRBV5-1 with TRBJ1-1; TRBD1 is a possible D gene (5 bases). CDR3 length equals 15 residues. Germline-derived CDR1 and CDR2 are SGHRS and YFSETQ. Trimming removed 0 bases at V and 4 bases at J, with 13 bases between. The CDR3 sequence is CASSLVGDGGTEAFF. CDR3 in DNA: TGCGCCAGCAGCTTGGTGGGGGATGGAGGCACTGAAGCTTTCTTT.

This chain joins TRBV18 and TRBJ2-3, with a tentative D call TRBD2 (6 bases). This CDR3 has 17 residues. Trimming left V 5 bases short and J 0 bases short, with 18 bases between. The germline CDR1 and CDR2 sequences are KGHSH and LQKENI. Written as DNA, the CDR3 is TGTGCCAGCTCATCTTCCGGGACTCTGATCAGCACAGATACGCAGTATTTT. Protein: CASSSSGTLISTDTQYF.